The 14 T cell receptor beta chains presented below share a single source sample, sequenced in a study of tumor and adjacent non-tumor tissue in lung cancer. TCRbeta libraries were built with three rounds of nested PCR, modified from ARM-PCR. MiXCR was run by TCRdb on the multiplex PCR reads, yielding one entry per CDR3 protein. This sample carries 100,000 to 150,000 distinct CDR3 sequences, about 66% of them seen once, and the ten largest clones take about 13%. This sample's RNA came from whole unsorted tissue. Sequenced sample: lung tumor tissue. Receptors were obtained from a man aged 25 to 40 with non-small cell lung cancer.

Details on this clonotype: One end of the junction fails to match germline, which may point to a read error. Here the CDR3 DNA reads TGCAGTGCTAGTGCTCGCTACTCCTACAATAAGCAATTCTTC. This gives the protein CSASARYSYNKQFF. The genes are TRBV20-1 and TRBJ2-1; D remains unclear. Per germline, CDR1 DFQATT and CDR2 SNEGSKA (reference sequence). This CDR3 comprises 14 residues.

In this sample, this clonotype turned up many times. The gene calls are TRBV20-1 and TRBJ2-5; TRBD1 or TRBD2 may be the D gene (6 bases each). CDR1 is DFQATT and CDR2 is SNEGSKA in the germline V gene (reference sequence). CDR3 length: 15 amino acids. With 6 bases removed from V and 4 bases from J, the gap between germline ends came to 21 bases. The CDR3 DNA sequence: TGCAGTGCGCCCCGATGGGGGGCAGAGGGAGAGACCCAGTACTTC. As protein: CSAPRWGAEGETQYF.

This clonotype was seen ten or more times. J is TRBJ1-5 and V is TRBV6-2 or TRBV6-3; tentative D call: TRBD1 (6 bases). V dropped 6 bases and J dropped 5 bases, with 11 bases sitting between them. The germline gives CDR1 MNHEY, CDR2 SVGEGT. The CDR3 has 13 residues. CDR3 nucleotide sequence: TGTGCCAGCAGGGAGGACAGTCATCAGCCCCAGCATTTT. Its translation is CASREDSHQPQHF.

Of note for this clonotype: Just one base apart from a much larger clone, this may be a read error. The rearrangement uses TRBV5-6 and TRBJ1-5; 8 bases align to TRBD1. Germline values: CDR1 SGHDT, CDR2 YYEEEE. CDR3 length: 16 amino acids. CDR3 sequence: CASSFGTGGGNQPLHF. CDR3 nucleotides: TGTGCCAGCAGCTTCGGGACAGGAGGGGGCAATCAGCCCCTGCATTTT.

Many counts were recorded for this clonotype. This rearrangement joins TRBV10-2 to TRBJ2-5; 10 bases are a match to TRBD2. This CDR3 has 14 residues. With V trimmed by 8 bases and J by 3 bases, 6 bases remained unmatched. The germline CDR1 and CDR2 sequences are WSHSY and SAAADI. The CDR3 protein is CASARTSGEETQYF. CDR3 sequence (DNA): TGCGCCAGCGCACGGACTAGCGGTGAAGAGACCCAGTACTTC.

This clonotype was observed many times. CDR3 amino acids: CASSPRQGCMAKNIQYF. DNA for the CDR3: TGTGCCAGCAGCCCCCGACAGGGTTGTATGGCCAAAAACATTCAGTACTTC. This chain joins TRBV6-2 or TRBV6-3 and TRBJ2-4, with 7 bases fitting TRBD1. This CDR3 region has 17 residues. The germline CDR1 and CDR2 sequences are MNHEY and SVGEGT. J was trimmed by 1 base and V by 6 bases; bases with no gene match: 12.

This clonotype counts as medium-sized. V and J are TRBV29-1 and TRBJ1-2; 8 bases are shared with TRBD1. This CDR3 comprises 14 residues. The V segment lost 3 bases and the J segment 8 bases; nucleotides outside the gene matches: 11. Germline loops: CDR1 SQVTM, CDR2 ANQGSEA. CDR3 amino acids: CSVEGDRGGEGYTF. In nucleotides, the CDR3 is TGCAGCGTTGAGGGAGACAGGGGCGGTGAAGGCTACACCTTC.

About this clonotype itself: The junction differs from germline at one of its ends, possibly a read error. DNA of the CDR3: TGTGCCAGCATCCAAGATGAAGCGGGGGGGACCTACGAGCAGTACTTC. Encoded protein: CASIQDEAGGTYEQYF. This chain joins TRBV4-1 and TRBJ2-7, with TRBD2 matching over 10 bases. The CDR3 has 16 amino acids. Germline V CDR1 and CDR2: MGHRA, YSYEKL.

This clonotype showed up many times. The chain uses TRBV12-3 or TRBV12-4 and TRBJ2-7; no reliable D call. Between the trimmed V and J ends, which lost 3 bases and 5 bases, there was a span of 8 bases. The CDR3 sequence is 12 residues long. CDR3 coding DNA: TGTGCCAGCAGTTTGAATGGCCACGAGCAGTACTTC. It codes for CASSLNGHEQYF.

This clonotype was observed at least ten times. The V call is TRBV4-1, the J call TRBJ2-7; 8 positions match TRBD2. V dropped 0 bases and J dropped 2; count of bases not matched to a gene: 3. From germline, CDR1 is MGHRA and CDR2 YSYEKL. This CDR3 has 15 residues. The CDR3 is CASSQERGAPYEQYF. CDR3 nucleotide sequence: TGCGCCAGCAGCCAAGAGCGGGGGGCCCCCTACGAGCAGTACTTC.

About this clonotype itself: A much larger clone is a single base away; this may be a read error. The chain joins TRBV4-1 to TRBJ1-6, with TRBD1 identical over 9 bases. CDR1 and CDR2 (germline): MGHRA, YSYEKL. The CDR3 length is 15 residues. The CDR3 is CASSNRDRAYSPPHF. CDR3 nucleotides: TGCGCCAGCAGCAACCGGGACAGGGCGTATTCACCCCCCCACTTT.

Notes on this clonotype: One end of the junction fails to match germline, which may point to a read error. V is TRBV5-6 and J is TRBJ2-2; D is possibly TRBD1 or TRBD2 (5 bases each). Per germline, CDR1 SGHDT and CDR2 YYEEEE. CDR3 length equals 16 residues. The CDR3 sequence is CASSSYVLRGTGELFF. DNA for the CDR3: TGTGCCAGCAGCTCATATGTCCTTCGGGGCACCGGGGAGTTGTTTTTT.

The genes are TRBV5-6 and TRBJ2-5, with a tentative D call TRBD2 (5 bases). Germline loops: CDR1 SGHDT, CDR2 YYEEEE. The V and J ends lost 0 bases and 7 bases respectively, with 13 bases between them. This CDR3 is 14 amino acids long. Here the CDR3 reads CASSLGRIGGTQYF. The CDR3 DNA sequence: TGTGCCAGCAGCTTGGGTCGTATTGGAGGGACCCAGTACTTC.

This clonotype was seen at least ten times. The V and J genes are TRBV5-4 and TRBJ2-6; perhaps D is TRBD1 or TRBD2 (5 bases each). V shed 4 bases and J shed 6 bases, with 11 bases lying between them. Per the germline V gene, CDR1 is SGHNT and CDR2 is YYREEE (reference sequence). There are 14 residues in the CDR3. Here the CDR3 DNA reads TGTGCCAGCAGCCGGGACCCTGAGGCCAACGTCCTGACTTTC. Translation gives CASSRDPEANVLTF.